These T cell receptor beta chains were read from a single sample in a study of blood T cell repertoires in COVID-19. TCRdb's table, derived via immunoSEQ multiplex PCR, lists solely in-frame clones and lacks some. The sample holds fewer than 40,000 clones, roughly nine tenths seen once. The sequenced sample was peripheral blood. The receptors here all came from a human donor in a cohort sampled during active COVID-19. Each CDR3 is given with its conserved first and last residue. The D gene is left open where the match is weak. Size values are once, few and many counts, or a class for expanded clones, and some rows have none.

size	V	J	D	CDR3	DNA
.	TRBV19	TRBJ1-5	TRBD1	CASRSPGGRGNQPQHF	TGTGCCAGTAGGAGTCCAGGGGGCCGGGGCAATCAGCCCCAGCATTTT
few	TRBV19	TRBJ1-2	TRBD1	CASSLQGGGYGYTF	TGTGCCAGTAGCCTCCAGGGGGGCGGCTATGGCTACACCTTC
once	TRBV6-5	TRBJ2-5	.	CASSGTYQETQYF	TGTGCCAGCAGCGGGACTTACCAAGAGACCCAGTACTTC
once	TRBV28	TRBJ2-7	.	CASSPGTPAYEQYF	TGTGCCAGCAGCCCCGGGACACCAGCTTACGAGCAGTACTTC
.	TRBV4-3	TRBJ2-7	.	CASSQNWGGGYEQYF	TGCGCCAGCAGCCAAAACTGGGGGGGCGGCTACGAGCAGTACTTC
once	TRBV7-9	TRBJ1-2	TRBD1	CASSSTQGAHGYTF	TGTGCCAGCAGTTCGACGCAGGGGGCTCATGGCTACACCTTC
once	TRBV5-4	TRBJ2-5	TRBD1	CASSRTPGQGAEETQYF	TGTGCCAGCAGCCGAACCCCCGGACAGGGGGCGGAGGAGACCCAGTACTTC
.	TRBV5-1	TRBJ2-3	TRBD2	CASSYGLAGGYTDTQYF	TGCGCCAGCAGCTATGGACTAGCGGGGGGCTACACAGATACGCAGTATTTT
.	TRBV4-1	TRBJ2-3	.	CASSQPERYTDTQYF	TGCGCCAGCAGCCAACCGGAGCGGTACACAGATACGCAGTATTTT
.	TRBV5-4	TRBJ2-1	TRBD1	CASSKRTGIDNEQFF	TGTGCCAGCAGCAAGCGGACAGGGATCGACAATGAGCAGTTCTTC
.	TRBV19	TRBJ2-3	TRBD2	CASRLASGSTDTQYF	TGTGCCAGTAGATTGGCTAGCGGATCCACAGATACGCAGTATTTT
.	TRBV6-5	TRBJ1-2	.	CASSYVQGGYGYTF	TGTGCCAGCAGTTACGTACAGGGAGGGTATGGCTACACCTTC
.	TRBV5-1	TRBJ2-2	.	CASSLATLGLQTGELFF	TGCGCCAGCAGCTTGGCGACATTAGGACTCCAGACCGGGGAGCTGTTTTTT
.	TRBV4-1	TRBJ2-5	TRBD2	CASSQAGGLAGFQETQYF	TGCGCCAGCAGCCAAGCAGGGGGACTAGCGGGATTCCAAGAGACCCAGTACTTC